The T cell receptor (beta chain) described here comes from a study of T cell responses to AZD1222 COVID-19 vaccine. Repertoires were generated with immunoSEQ multiplex PCR, while TCRdb's copy carries only in-frame clones and drops some. The sample carries around 110,000 clones, about 86% recorded once. The CDR3 is 13 residues long. CDR1 and CDR2 from the germline V gene are MNHEY and SVGEGT. V lost 2 bases and J lost 5, with 7 bases in between. Study-wide results and caveats: Most donors were white British, females outnumbered males, and clonal diversity was possibly underestimated. Spike-specific TCRs gained breadth and depth after people received two AZD1222 doses.

About this clone: Its antigen is unknown.

Sequencing used peripheral blood, obtained on day 0 of AZD1222 vaccination. J is TRBJ1-5 and V is TRBV6-2 or TRBV6-3; D uncertain. This receptor was obtained from an adult in good health. The CDR3 DNA is TGTGCCAGCAGTTACCATGAATATCAGCCCCAGCATTTT. Encoded protein: CASSYHEYQPQHF.